This is a list of T cell receptor beta chains from one sample in a study of OX40 agonist ivuxolimab in advanced cancers. Assay used: immunoSEQ multiplex PCR; TCRdb lists only in-frame clones, some missing. Of about 78,000 clones listed, 92% were seen once; the top ten hold around 2.8%. This specimen consisted of CD4+ or CD8+ T cells sorted from blood, obtained in a trial of the OX40 agonist ivuxolimab. These receptors were obtained from an adult with an advanced solid tumor such as melanoma, head and neck, liver or kidney cancer. The CDR3 runs from the conserved cysteine through the conserved F or W. D genes are given only for firm matches. For some rows the clone size is stated as once, few or many, or as a class when expanded; others skip it.

v_gene	j_gene	len	abundance	d_gene	CDR3aa	CDR3nt
TRBV30	TRBJ2-7	16	.	TRBD1	CAWGTLTGGRDYEQYF	TGTGCCTGGGGTACCCTTACAGGGGGCAGGGATTACGAGCAGTACTTC
TRBV6-6	TRBJ2-2	16	.	TRBD2	CASRESGGENTGELFF	TGTGCCAGCAGAGAGAGCGGGGGGGAGAACACCGGGGAGCTGTTTTTT
TRBV4-1	TRBJ1-3	13	.	.	CASSQVDRNTIYF	TGCGCCAGCAGCCAAGTGGATAGAAACACCATATATTTT
TRBV13	TRBJ1-6	15	.	.	CASSLGQPGHSPLHF	TGTGCCAGCAGCTTAGGCCAGCCGGGGCATTCACCCCTCCACTTT
TRBV10-1	TRBJ2-7	15	.	.	CASSFRGTRTYEQYF	TGCGCCAGCAGTTTTCGAGGGACAAGAACCTACGAGCAGTACTTC
TRBV28	TRBJ1-5	14	.	.	CASSLPTGYQPQHF	TGTGCCAGCAGTTTACCGACAGGTTATCAGCCCCAGCATTTT
TRBV6-5	TRBJ2-7	15	few	TRBD1	CASSRDPGQGSEQYF	TGTGCCAGCAGTCGAGACCCGGGACAGGGATCCGAGCAGTACTTC
TRBV2	TRBJ1-1	13	once	.	CASSEILDTEAFF	TGTGCCAGCAGTGAAATACTGGACACTGAAGCTTTCTTT
TRBV29-1	TRBJ2-7	13	.	TRBD1	CSVERTGSYEQYF	TGCAGCGTGGAAAGGACAGGTTCCTACGAGCAGTACTTC
TRBV5-1	TRBJ2-5	16	.	.	CASTPGHLTGEETQYF	TGCGCCAGCACCCCAGGCCACCTGACAGGTGAAGAGACCCAGTACTTC
TRBV28	TRBJ2-7	12	.	.	CASSLAAYEQYF	TGTGCCAGCAGTTTGGCCGCCTACGAGCAGTACTTC
TRBV2	TRBJ2-1	13	many	.	CASSTWAGHEQFF	TGTGCCAGTAGTACATGGGCCGGCCATGAGCAGTTCTTC
TRBV7-2	TRBJ2-7	14	.	TRBD1	CASSRTGWNYEQYF	TGTGCCAGCAGCCGGACAGGGTGGAACTACGAGCAGTACTTC
TRBV2	TRBJ2-7	15	.	TRBD1	CASSPGQVLSYEQYF	TGTGCCAGCAGTCCAGGACAGGTCCTTTCCTACGAGCAGTACTTC
TRBV7-2	TRBJ1-1	13	.	.	CASSLVGRTEAFF	TGTGCCAGCAGCTTAGTGGGACGCACTGAAGCTTTCTTT
TRBV5-1	TRBJ2-7	12	.	.	CASGRSSYEQYF	TGCGCCAGCGGCAGGAGCTCCTACGAGCAGTACTTC
TRBV5-6	TRBJ2-7	15	.	TRBD2	CASSLRLAGGQEQYF	TGTGCCAGCAGCTTAAGACTAGCGGGAGGGCAAGAACAGTACTTC
TRBV4-1	TRBJ1-2	14	.	.	CASSQGRPRYGYTF	TGCGCCAGCAGCCAAGGCCGACCGCGGTATGGCTACACCTTC
TRBV28	TRBJ2-5	14	.	.	CASSPPGLRRTQYF	TGTGCCAGCAGTCCCCCGGGCCTCCGAAGGACCCAGTACTTC
TRBV5-1	TRBJ2-3	14	.	.	CASSLGTSTDTQYF	TGCGCCAGCAGCTTGGGAACTAGCACAGATACGCAGTATTTT
TRBV6-5	TRBJ1-5	13	.	.	CASSEPRQAGQHF	TGTGCCAGCAGTGAACCTCGACAGGCTGGCCAGCATTTT
TRBV6-6	TRBJ1-5	14	.	.	CASSYADSYQPQHF	TGTGCCAGCAGTTACGCAGACAGTTATCAGCCCCAGCATTTT
TRBV7-8	TRBJ1-1	13	.	.	CASSFSQNTEAFF	TGTGCCAGCAGCTTTTCCCAGAACACTGAAGCTTTCTTT
TRBV10-2	TRBJ2-7	15	few	.	CASRGLLQGNYEQYF	TGCGCCAGCAGGGGGTTGTTACAGGGAAACTACGAGCAGTACTTC
TRBV5-1	TRBJ2-5	14	.	TRBD2	CASSFSGREETQYF	TGCGCCAGCAGCTTTAGCGGGAGGGAAGAGACCCAGTACTTC
TRBV5-1	TRBJ2-2	16	.	TRBD2	CASSTGLAGASGELFF	TGCGCCAGCAGCACGGGACTAGCGGGGGCATCCGGGGAGCTGTTTTTT
TRBV4-1	TRBJ1-6	19	.	TRBD1	CASSHPPGQGSGYNSPLHF	TGCGCCAGCAGCCATCCTCCGGGACAGGGATCGGGATATAATTCACCCCTCCACTTT
TRBV30	TRBJ1-1	12	.	.	CAWSEGDPRAFF	TGTGCCTGGAGCGAAGGGGACCCTAGGGCTTTCTTT
TRBV27	TRBJ2-1	15	.	TRBD1	CASSLDRGSYNEQFF	TGTGCCAGCAGTCTCGACAGGGGATCCTACAATGAGCAGTTCTTC
TRBV4-1	TRBJ1-2	15	.	.	CASSLIMTGTYGYTF	TGCGCCAGCAGCCTGATAATGACAGGAACTTATGGCTACACCTTC
TRBV4-1	TRBJ1-4	16	.	TRBD1	CASSQGTGATNEKLFF	TGCGCCAGCAGCCAGGGGACAGGTGCAACTAATGAAAAACTGTTTTTT
TRBV23-1	TRBJ2-1	15	.	.	CASSRQNELYNEQFF	TGCGCCAGCAGTCGACAGAATGAACTCTACAATGAGCAGTTCTTC
TRBV7-2	TRBJ2-5	19	.	TRBD1	CASSRRRQGANLRQETQYF	TGTGCCAGCAGCCGGCGGCGGCAGGGGGCAAACTTGCGGCAAGAGACCCAGTACTTC
TRBV6-6	TRBJ1-2	14	.	TRBD1	CASGRPTGLYGYTF	TGTGCCAGCGGGCGACCGACAGGGTTGTATGGCTACACCTTC
TRBV10-3	TRBJ2-7	16	few	.	CAISEGKGSEIREQYF	TGTGCCATCAGTGAGGGTAAAGGCAGTGAAATACGAGAGCAGTACTTC
TRBV6-6	TRBJ1-6	14	.	.	CASSYSGDNSPLHF	TGTGCCAGCAGTTACTCAGGTGATAATTCACCCCTCCACTTT
TRBV6-1	TRBJ1-2	13	.	.	CAATTDRPYGYTF	TGTGCCGCGACGACGGATCGCCCCTATGGCTACACCTTC
TRBV5-1	TRBJ2-2	16	once	TRBD1	CASSPGQGANTGELFF	TGCGCCAGCAGCCCCGGACAGGGGGCGAACACCGGGGAGCTGTTTTTT
TRBV6-5	TRBJ1-1	15	.	TRBD1	CASSYWGTGVTEAFF	TGTGCCAGCAGTTACTGGGGGACAGGGGTCACTGAAGCTTTCTTT
TRBV7-2	TRBJ2-1	14	.	.	CASSLAGRTNEQFF	TGTGCCAGCAGCTTAGCGGGACGCACCAATGAGCAGTTCTTC
TRBV27	TRBJ1-5	14	.	.	CASSPRQGNQPQHF	TGTGCCAGCAGCCCTCGACAGGGCAATCAGCCCCAGCATTTT
TRBV5-1	TRBJ2-5	15	.	TRBD1	CASSLTGQGFETQYF	TGCGCCAGCAGCCTGACCGGACAGGGATTTGAGACCCAGTACTTC
TRBV7-7	TRBJ2-1	13	.	.	CASSLDTVNEQFF	TGTGCTAGCAGCTTAGACACGGTAAATGAGCAGTTCTTC
TRBV7-2	TRBJ2-1	17	.	.	CASSLGVRGEGYNEQFF	TGTGCCAGCAGCTTAGGGGTCCGCGGAGAGGGTTACAATGAGCAGTTCTTC
TRBV7-9	TRBJ2-4	14	.	TRBD1	CASSFGQEKNIQYF	TGTGCCAGCAGCTTTGGACAGGAGAAAAACATTCAGTACTTC
TRBV28	TRBJ2-1	17	.	.	CASRGSSSGRNYNEQFF	TGTGCCAGCAGGGGCTCTTCTTCTGGGAGAAACTACAATGAGCAGTTCTTC
TRBV2	TRBJ2-5	12	.	.	CATHVTTKTQYF	TGTGCCACCCACGTGACAACAAAGACCCAGTACTTC
TRBV5-5	TRBJ1-1	14	.	.	CASSPDRGVTEAFF	TGTGCCAGCAGCCCCGATCGGGGGGTCACTGAAGCTTTCTTT
TRBV7-8	TRBJ1-2	17	.	TRBD1	CASSSTPRTGDNYGYTF	TGTGCCAGCAGCTCCACACCACGGACAGGGGATAACTATGGCTACACCTTC